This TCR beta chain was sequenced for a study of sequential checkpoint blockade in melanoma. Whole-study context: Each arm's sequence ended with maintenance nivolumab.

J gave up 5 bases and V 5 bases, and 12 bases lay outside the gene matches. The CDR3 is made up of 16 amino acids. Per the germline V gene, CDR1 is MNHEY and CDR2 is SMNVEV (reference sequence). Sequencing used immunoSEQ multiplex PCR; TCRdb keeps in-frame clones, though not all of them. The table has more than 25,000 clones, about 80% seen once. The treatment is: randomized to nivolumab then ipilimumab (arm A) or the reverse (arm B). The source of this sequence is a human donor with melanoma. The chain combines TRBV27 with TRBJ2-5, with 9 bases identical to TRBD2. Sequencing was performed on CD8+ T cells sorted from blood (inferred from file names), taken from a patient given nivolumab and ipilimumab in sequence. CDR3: CASSPRASGAWETQYF. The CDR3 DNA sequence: TGTGCCAGCAGTCCAAGGGCTAGCGGGGCATGGGAGACCCAGTACTTC.